These T cell receptor beta chains were read from a single sample in a study of T cell repertoires in cytomegalovirus infection. TCRdb called the reads again in MiXCR, with one record for every CDR3 protein. The table has about 920,000 distinct CDR3 sequences, around 32% seen once. Antigens of these TCRs are unknown. The sequences come from cultured CD8+ T cells from PBMCs, collected from culture after CMV antigen stimulation. These receptors were taken from a human donor in good health (CMV status not recorded). Some clones in this sample may be carry-over from other donors' samples. CDR3s include the opening cysteine and the closing phenylalanine or tryptophan. The D gene is left open where the match is weak. Size is omitted from some rows. Given values are once, few, many or a class for expanded clones.

J | D | size | V | CDR3 | DNA
TRBJ2-5 | - | few | TRBV28 | CASSLRGITETQYF | TGTGCCAGCAGTTTAAGGGGAATAACAGAGACCCAGTACTTC
TRBJ2-1 | TRBD1 | - | TRBV4-1 | CASSQDSETGIEQFF | TGCGCCAGCAGCCAAGATTCAGAGACAGGGATTGAGCAGTTCTTC
TRBJ1-2 | - | once | TRBV6-2/TRBV6-3 | CATSLGFGYGYTF | TGTGCCACCTCGTTGGGTTTCGGCTATGGCTACACCTTC
TRBJ1-2 | - | - | TRBV4-2 | CASSSGQYYGYTF | TGTGCCAGCAGCTCCGGACAATACTATGGCTACACCTTC
TRBJ2-2 | - | - | TRBV4-2 | CASSQDRGRLLNTGELFF | TGTGCCAGCAGCCAAGATCGGGGTCGTCTCCTGAACACCGGGGAGCTGTTTTTT
TRBJ2-3 | TRBD2 | few | TRBV19 | CASSMGRGTDTQYF | TGTGCCAGTAGTATGGGGAGGGGCACAGATACGCAGTATTTT
TRBJ2-5 | - | - | TRBV7-9 | CASSLARDTPSRYQETQYF | TGTGCCAGCAGCTTAGCGCGGGACACCCCTAGTCGGTACCAAGAGACCCAGTACTTC
TRBJ1-1 | TRBD1 | few | TRBV11-3 | CASSLLRQGARNTEAFF | TGTGCCAGCAGCTTACTCCGTCAGGGGGCTCGGAACACTGAAGCTTTCTTT
TRBJ1-5 | TRBD1 | - | TRBV20-1 | CSARPGQGDQPQHF | TGCAGTGCTAGACCTGGACAGGGAGATCAGCCCCAGCATTTT
TRBJ2-1 | - | few | TRBV12-3/TRBV12-4 | CASSFKGVYNEQFF | TGTGCCAGCAGTTTTAAAGGAGTATACAATGAGCAGTTCTTC
TRBJ2-3 | TRBD2 | many | TRBV7-6 | CASSLVTSGDTQYF | TGTGCCAGCAGCTTAGTGACTAGCGGTGATACGCAGTATTTT
TRBJ2-3 | - | few | TRBV7-7 | CASSSDGDTDTQYF | TGTGCTAGCAGCTCCGACGGGGACACAGATACGCAGTATTTT
TRBJ1-6 | TRBD1 | - | TRBV7-6 | CASNWGQGPNSPLHF | TGTGCCAGCAACTGGGGACAGGGCCCAAATTCACCCCTCCACTTT
TRBJ1-2 | - | many | TRBV7-9 | CASSSWDPEDYTF | TGTGCCAGCAGCTCTTGGGACCCCGAGGACTACACCTTC
TRBJ2-2 | TRBD1 | few | TRBV12-3/TRBV12-4 | CASSSGTGITGELFF | TGTGCCAGCAGTTCCGGGACAGGGATAACCGGGGAGCTGTTTTTT
TRBJ2-5 | - | many | TRBV7-9 | CASSLAEGAKRTQYF | TGTGCCAGCAGCTTAGCGGAGGGGGCCAAGAGAACCCAGTACTTC
TRBJ1-3 | - | - | TRBV20-1 | CSARDLVGASGNTIYF | TGCAGTGCTAGAGATCTCGTGGGAGCGAGTGGAAACACCATATATTTT
TRBJ1-3 | - | - | TRBV15 | CATSVRQRSSGNTIYF | TGTGCCACCAGCGTAAGACAGAGAAGCTCTGGAAACACCATATATTTT
TRBJ2-3 | - | - | TRBV5-6 | CASSLAEGGVTDTQYF | TGTGCCAGCAGCTTGGCCGAGGGAGGAGTCACAGATACGCAGTATTTT
TRBJ2-2 | TRBD1 | - | TRBV7-6 | CASSLSATTLRPGTAGELFF | TGTGCCAGCAGCTTATCTGCCACTACCCTCAGACCCGGGACAGCCGGGGAGCTGTTTTTT
TRBJ2-4 | - | few | TRBV20-1 | CSARLQGQDKNIQYF | TGCAGTGCTAGACTCCAGGGGCAGGACAAAAACATTCAGTACTTC
TRBJ1-1 | TRBD1 | few | TRBV19 | CASTSDRGLNTEAFF | TGTGCCAGTACCTCAGACAGGGGGCTGAACACTGAAGCTTTCTTT
TRBJ2-1 | - | few | TRBV6-1 | CASSQYRDTNPYNEQFF | TGTGCCAGCAGCCAATACCGGGACACAAATCCATACAATGAGCAGTTCTTC
TRBJ1-1 | - | - | TRBV4-1 | CASSQDLWVNTEAFF | TGCGCCAGCAGCCAAGATCTTTGGGTGAACACTGAAGCTTTCTTT
TRBJ2-3 | - | few | TRBV20-1 | CSAWDSAGDTQYF | TGCAGTGCCTGGGACTCGGCGGGCGATACGCAGTATTTT
TRBJ2-3 | - | few | TRBV10-3 | CAISSQGPPTDTQYF | TGTGCCATCAGCTCACAGGGACCCCCCACAGATACGCAGTATTTT
TRBJ2-5 | TRBD2 | few | TRBV4-3 | CASSQGLASIETQYF | TGCGCCAGCAGCCAAGGACTAGCCTCCATAGAGACCCAGTACTTC
TRBJ2-1 | - | many | TRBV7-6 | CASSTEFQGTFKLGSYNEQFF | TGTGCCAGCAGCACCGAATTCCAGGGGACATTTAAACTGGGCTCCTACAATGAGCAGTTCTTC
TRBJ1-6 | TRBD1 | few | TRBV2 | CASRLRGVYNSPLHF | TGTGCCAGCCGCCTCAGGGGGGTCTATAATTCACCCCTCCACTTT
TRBJ2-6 | - | - | TRBV18 | CASSPERAGGANVLTF | TGTGCCAGCTCTCCGGAGAGGGCTGGAGGGGCCAACGTCCTGACTTTC
TRBJ2-2 | - | - | TRBV29-1 | CSVDGGHTEELFF | TGCAGCGTTGACGGGGGCCACACCGAGGAGCTGTTTTTT
TRBJ1-5 | TRBD1 | - | TRBV5-8 | CASSLGYDRVNQPQHF | TGTGCCAGCAGCTTGGGATATGACAGGGTGAATCAGCCCCAGCATTTT
TRBJ2-1 | TRBD2 | - | TRBV28 | CASRPGRGLASDNEQFF | TGTGCCAGCAGACCCGGGCGCGGACTAGCGTCGGACAATGAGCAGTTCTTC
TRBJ1-2 | - | - | TRBV11-2 | CASSANAVNGYTF | TGTGCCAGCAGCGCTAACGCCGTTAATGGCTACACCTTC
TRBJ2-3 | - | few | TRBV7-9 | CASSLADHTDTQYF | TGTGCCAGCAGCTTAGCGGATCACACAGATACGCAGTATTTT
TRBJ2-2 | - | - | TRBV12-3/TRBV12-4 | CASSFLTDSTGELFF | TGTGCCAGCAGTTTTCTCACAGACTCCACCGGGGAGCTGTTTTTT
TRBJ2-4 | - | - | TRBV27 | CASSFSWGTGGQENIQYF | TGTGCCAGCAGTTTTAGCTGGGGTACAGGAGGCCAGGAAAACATTCAGTACTTC